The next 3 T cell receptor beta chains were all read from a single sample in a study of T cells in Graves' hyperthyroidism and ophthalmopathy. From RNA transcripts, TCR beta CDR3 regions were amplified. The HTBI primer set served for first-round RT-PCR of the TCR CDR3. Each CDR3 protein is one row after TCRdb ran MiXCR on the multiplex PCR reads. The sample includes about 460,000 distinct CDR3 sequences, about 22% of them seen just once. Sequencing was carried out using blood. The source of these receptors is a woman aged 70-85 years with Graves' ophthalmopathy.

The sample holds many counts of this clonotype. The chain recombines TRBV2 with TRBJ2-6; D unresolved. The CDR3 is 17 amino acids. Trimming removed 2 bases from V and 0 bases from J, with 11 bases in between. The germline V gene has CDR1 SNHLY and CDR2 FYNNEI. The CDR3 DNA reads TGTGCCAGCAGTGAACTGGGCGGCGACTCTGGGGCCAACGTCCTGACTTTC. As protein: CASSELGGDSGANVLTF.

The CDR3 is CAWNQVMDSPLHF. CDR3 nucleotide sequence: TGTGCCTGGAACCAGGTTATGGATTCACCCCTCCACTTT. The rearrangement joins TRBV30 to TRBJ1-6, with D unresolved. The CDR3 contains 13 residues. The germline V gene has CDR1 GTSNPN and CDR2 SVGIG (reference sequence). The ends were cut back, 4 bases at V and 8 bases at J, with 12 bases in the middle.

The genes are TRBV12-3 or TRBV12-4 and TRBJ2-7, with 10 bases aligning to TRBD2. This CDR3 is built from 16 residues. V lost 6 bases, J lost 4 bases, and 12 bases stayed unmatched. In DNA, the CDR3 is TGTGCCAGCAGCCAAGATTTGGCTAGCGGGAGATACGAGCAGTACTTC. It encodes CASSQDLASGRYEQYF.